This T cell receptor beta chain was profiled in a study of CD8 T cells in ankylosing spondylitis. A word on this clonotype: The antigen remains undetermined. In this CDR3 the conserved last residue, phenylalanine or tryptophan, is missing, so a read error is likely.

Germline assignment: CDR1 KGHDR and CDR2 SFDVKD. The CDR3 extends over 14 amino acids. Trimming removed 3 bases at V and 5 bases at J, with 10 bases between. Study findings and constraints: A motif in TCR beta, a set of eight highly homologous variants, appeared characteristic of ankylosing spondylitis blood. Disease-linked clones, CD8+, were relatively rare in peripheral blood.

TCRdb analysed the 5' RACE reads with MiXCR anew, one entry per CDR3 protein. The sample holds 350,000 to 450,000 distinct CDR3 sequences, around 26% seen once. What was sequenced was blood, either unsorted or a sorted T cell fraction (not recorded which). This sequence originates from a male donor with ankylosing spondylitis. The chain carries TRBV24-1 and TRBJ2-1; D gene ambiguous. The CDR3 is CATSDPDRNNEQFS. DNA for the CDR3: TGTGCCACCAGTGATCCGGACCGCAACAATGAGCAGTTCTCC.